This T cell receptor beta chain emerged from a study of blood T cell repertoires in COVID-19. On the study more broadly: COVID-19 samples from acute and convalescent phases originated in the United States, Italy and Spain. PBMCs, B-cell-depleted T cells, or T cells provided the cDNA or gDNA that made up the material.

Original processing notes: The authors estimated nucleated cell counts from reference gene primer amplification. Method: immunoSEQ multiplex PCR; TCRdb's copy keeps in-frame clones and lacks some. V and J calls and clone size are those listed in that table; D and trimming were worked out from the DNA. The table includes approximately 220,000 clones, around 83% detected once. The source is a woman between 45 and 65 years old with acute or convalescent COVID-19. Sequenced: peripheral blood.

The CDR3 protein is CSVLKQGRSADTQYF. The CDR3 DNA reads as TGCAGCGTCCTTAAGCAGGGGCGGTCGGCAGATACGCAGTATTTT. The V gene is TRBV29-1, the J gene TRBJ2-3; tentatively, D is TRBD1 (6 bases). Per the germline V gene, CDR1 is SQVTM and CDR2 is ANQGSEA. With 6 bases removed from V and 4 bases from J, the gap between germline ends came to 20 bases. CDR3 length: 15 amino acids.